One and the same sample provided the 3 T cell receptor beta chains below, sequenced in a study of CD8 T cells in ankylosing spondylitis. TCRdb itself ran the 5' RACE reads through MiXCR, one entry per CDR3 protein. The sample lists approximately 250,000 distinct CDR3 sequences, roughly 32% occurring once. Specimen: blood, either unsorted or a sorted T cell fraction (not recorded which). Receptors were obtained from a male donor with ankylosing spondylitis or in good health (not recorded which).

The chain employs TRBV29-1 and TRBJ2-5, with 8 nucleotides matching TRBD2. Germline V gene lookup returns CDR1 SQVTM and CDR2 ANQGSEA. V trimming: 3 bases; J trimming: 2 bases; junction bases outside the gene matches: 8. The CDR3 runs 15 residues. Here the CDR3 reads CSVDLRASGQETQYF. The CDR3 DNA is TGCAGCGTTGACCTTCGGGCTAGCGGGCAAGAGACCCAGTACTTC.

This clonotype was seen only a few times. J is TRBJ2-1 and V is TRBV3-1; D unclear. The CDR3 length is 12 residues. The germline V and J ends were trimmed by 0 bases and 8 bases, with 5 bases remaining between them. From germline, CDR1 is LGHDT and CDR2 YNNKEL (reference sequence). CDR3 sequence reads: CASSQDGHEQFF. CDR3 DNA sequence: TGTGCCAGCAGCCAAGACGGACATGAGCAGTTCTTC.

The CDR3 sequence is CASLSGGGSYEQYF. For the CDR3, the DNA is TGTGCCAGCCTTTCCGGGGGAGGTAGCTACGAGCAGTACTTC. The chain recombines TRBV3-1 with TRBJ2-7; D is possibly TRBD2 (6 bases). The CDR3 sequence is 14 residues long. Germline V CDR1 and CDR2: LGHDT, YNNKEL (reference sequence). Trimming stripped 8 bases from V and 3 bases from J, with 17 bases between.